The rows below give T cell receptor beta chains drawn from one sample of a study of blood T cell repertoires in COVID-19. The table came from immunoSEQ multiplex PCR; TCRdb's copy has only in-frame clones and leaves some out. The repertoire includes tens of thousands of clones, about 81% of them detected once, and 27% sits in the top ten. Source material: peripheral blood. The receptor set was obtained from a human donor in a cohort sampled during active COVID-19. Each CDR3 is given with its conserved first and last residue. Fields, in order: D gene, V gene, J gene, clone size, CDR3 DNA, CDR3 protein. A D gene is named only where the DNA matches it firmly. The listing skips clone size in some rows; elsewhere it reads once, few, many or a size class.

d_call: TRBD2
v_call: TRBV29-1
j_call: TRBJ2-3
clone_size: NA
cdr3_nt: TGCAGGACAGCGGGGGGGCCGCCAGATACGCAGTATTTT
cdr3_aa: CRTAGGPPDTQYF

d_call: NA
v_call: TRBV7-9
j_call: TRBJ2-7
clone_size: NA
cdr3_nt: TGTGCCGGTACAGGGCCCCACTCCTACGAGCAGTACTTC
cdr3_aa: CAGTGPHSYEQYF

d_call: NA
v_call: TRBV5-1
j_call: TRBJ2-3
clone_size: NA
cdr3_nt: TGCGCCAGCAGCTTGGTGACGGGGGGCCCTCTTAGCACAGATACGCAGTATTTT
cdr3_aa: CASSLVTGGPLSTDTQYF

d_call: TRBD1
v_call: TRBV10-3
j_call: TRBJ2-1
clone_size: NA
cdr3_nt: TGTGCCATCAGTGAGCCCGGAGACAGGGGGTCTGACGAGCAGTTCTTC
cdr3_aa: CAISEPGDRGSDEQFF

d_call: TRBD2
v_call: TRBV7-3
j_call: TRBJ2-3
clone_size: NA
cdr3_nt: TGTGCCAGCAGCACTTACGGGGGGAGCACAGATACGCAGTATTTT
cdr3_aa: CASSTYGGSTDTQYF

d_call: NA
v_call: TRBV13
j_call: TRBJ1-2
clone_size: NA
cdr3_nt: TGTGCCAGCAGCTCGACGGCCGGTGGACGGGGTTATGGCTACACCTTC
cdr3_aa: CASSSTAGGRGYGYTF

d_call: NA
v_call: TRBV7-9
j_call: TRBJ1-2
clone_size: NA
cdr3_nt: TGTGCCAGCAGCTTAGGTTCCACTAACTATGGCTACACCTTC
cdr3_aa: CASSLGSTNYGYTF

d_call: NA
v_call: TRBV9
j_call: TRBJ1-1
clone_size: NA
cdr3_nt: TGTGCCAGCAGCGTAGGAGGTCGATTAAGAACGAACACTGAAGCTTTCTTT
cdr3_aa: CASSVGGRLRTNTEAFF

d_call: TRBD2
v_call: TRBV14
j_call: TRBJ2-3
clone_size: NA
cdr3_nt: TGTGCCAGCAGCCCGCGACTAGCGGCTAGCACAGATACGCAGTATTTT
cdr3_aa: CASSPRLAASTDTQYF

d_call: NA
v_call: TRBV7-9
j_call: TRBJ2-1
clone_size: few
cdr3_nt: TGTGCCAGCAGCTTCATCAGGGGAGCTCAAAACAATGAGCAGTTCTTC
cdr3_aa: CASSFIRGAQNNEQFF

d_call: NA
v_call: TRBV15
j_call: TRBJ2-2
clone_size: few
cdr3_nt: TGTGCCACCAGCAGAGAGGCACAGGAGTACACCGGGGAGCTGTTTTTT
cdr3_aa: CATSREAQEYTGELFF

d_call: TRBD2
v_call: TRBV4-1
j_call: TRBJ2-7
clone_size: NA
cdr3_nt: TGCGCCAGCAGCCAGGGGGGGAGCTCCTACGAGCAGTACTTC
cdr3_aa: CASSQGGSSYEQYF

d_call: NA
v_call: TRBV24-1
j_call: TRBJ2-2
clone_size: NA
cdr3_nt: TGTGCCACCAGCCCATCGGTGGGGCAGGGCGAAGGCACCGGGGAGCTGTTTTTT
cdr3_aa: CATSPSVGQGEGTGELFF

d_call: NA
v_call: TRBV28
j_call: TRBJ2-4
clone_size: NA
cdr3_nt: TGTGCCAGCAGTCCATCGGGGTTCCTAGCCAAAAACATTCAGTACTTC
cdr3_aa: CASSPSGFLAKNIQYF

d_call: NA
v_call: TRBV6-5
j_call: TRBJ1-2
clone_size: NA
cdr3_nt: TGTGCCAGCAGTTACTCGAGCTGGTCTTCTAACTATGGCTACACCTTC
cdr3_aa: CASSYSSWSSNYGYTF

d_call: TRBD2
v_call: TRBV18
j_call: TRBJ2-3
clone_size: NA
cdr3_nt: TGTGCCAGCTCAACTAGCGGGGCGGAAGATACGCAGTATTTT
cdr3_aa: CASSTSGAEDTQYF

d_call: TRBD1
v_call: TRBV6-5
j_call: TRBJ2-2
clone_size: NA
cdr3_nt: TGTGCCAGCAGTTACTCGGACAGGGGAACCGGGGAGCTGTTTTTT
cdr3_aa: CASSYSDRGTGELFF

d_call: NA
v_call: TRBV6-5
j_call: TRBJ2-7
clone_size: once
cdr3_nt: TGTGCCAGCAGTTCCCCGGGGGTGGGCGAGCAGTACTTC
cdr3_aa: CASSSPGVGEQYF

d_call: TRBD2
v_call: TRBV15
j_call: TRBJ2-1
clone_size: NA
cdr3_nt: TGTGCCACCAGCCCTGGACTAGCGGGCCGGAGCTCCTACAATGAGCAGTTCTTC
cdr3_aa: CATSPGLAGRSSYNEQFF

d_call: NA
v_call: TRBV28
j_call: TRBJ1-5
clone_size: NA
cdr3_nt: TGTGCCAGCAAGGACACAGATTGGAGCAATCAGCCCCAGCATTTT
cdr3_aa: CASKDTDWSNQPQHF

d_call: NA
v_call: TRBV12-3/TRBV12-4
j_call: TRBJ1-3
clone_size: NA
cdr3_nt: TGTGCCAGCAGTTTAGAAGCCGGAAACACCATATATTTT
cdr3_aa: CASSLEAGNTIYF

d_call: NA
v_call: TRBV4-1
j_call: TRBJ1-6
clone_size: NA
cdr3_nt: TGCGCCAGCAAAGACACAGGCCATTGGGGGGATTCACCCCTCCACTTT
cdr3_aa: CASKDTGHWGDSPLHF

d_call: NA
v_call: TRBV6-5
j_call: TRBJ2-7
clone_size: once
cdr3_nt: TGTGCCAGCAGTTCCCGGCGGCTCAGCGAGCAGTACTTC
cdr3_aa: CASSSRRLSEQYF

d_call: NA
v_call: TRBV4-2
j_call: TRBJ1-1
clone_size: NA
cdr3_nt: TGTGCCAGCAGCCAAGATTTTTCATTCAGAGGCACTGAAGCTTTCTTT
cdr3_aa: CASSQDFSFRGTEAFF

d_call: NA
v_call: TRBV6-6
j_call: TRBJ2-1
clone_size: few
cdr3_nt: TGTGCCAGCAGTTACGCTCGGAATGAGCAGTTCTTC
cdr3_aa: CASSYARNEQFF

d_call: TRBD2
v_call: TRBV5-1
j_call: TRBJ2-5
clone_size: once
cdr3_nt: TGCGCCAGCAGTTCCGGCGGGGGGGCGGAGACCCAGTACTTC
cdr3_aa: CASSSGGGAETQYF

d_call: TRBD2
v_call: TRBV11-2
j_call: TRBJ2-1
clone_size: NA
cdr3_nt: TGTGCCAGCAGCTCTTCCGGGGGGGGGAATGAGCAGTTCTTC
cdr3_aa: CASSSSGGGNEQFF

d_call: TRBD1
v_call: TRBV5-1
j_call: TRBJ2-2
clone_size: NA
cdr3_nt: TGCGCCAGCAGCCTGACAGGGGGCACCGGGGAGCTGTTTTTT
cdr3_aa: CASSLTGGTGELFF

d_call: TRBD2
v_call: TRBV4-1
j_call: TRBJ2-7
clone_size: NA
cdr3_nt: TGCGCCAGCAGCCAAGGGGAGGGGTCAGTCTACGAGCAGTACTTC
cdr3_aa: CASSQGEGSVYEQYF

d_call: NA
v_call: TRBV11-2
j_call: TRBJ2-7
clone_size: few
cdr3_nt: TGTGCCAGCAGCTTAAACACGATATCGGGACAATCCCACGAGCAGTACTTC
cdr3_aa: CASSLNTISGQSHEQYF

d_call: TRBD2
v_call: TRBV5-1
j_call: TRBJ2-5
clone_size: NA
cdr3_nt: TGCGCCAGCAGCCCGGGACTAGCGGGGGGGTTTGAGACCCAGTACTTC
cdr3_aa: CASSPGLAGGFETQYF

d_call: TRBD1
v_call: TRBV27
j_call: TRBJ1-1
clone_size: NA
cdr3_nt: TGTGCCAGCAGTGTCCGGTACAGGGGGCAGAGCACTGAAGCTTTCTTT
cdr3_aa: CASSVRYRGQSTEAFF

d_call: TRBD1
v_call: TRBV7-9
j_call: TRBJ1-6
clone_size: NA
cdr3_nt: TGTGCCAGCAGCCACCGACAGGGGAGCTCCTATAATTCACCCCTCCACTTT
cdr3_aa: CASSHRQGSSYNSPLHF

d_call: TRBD1
v_call: TRBV12-3/TRBV12-4
j_call: TRBJ1-6
clone_size: NA
cdr3_nt: TGTGCCAGCAGACGGACAGGGGGATCACCCCTCCACTTT
cdr3_aa: CASRRTGGSPLHF

d_call: NA
v_call: TRBV6-5
j_call: TRBJ1-1
clone_size: NA
cdr3_nt: TGTGCCAGCAGTCGGACAGTTACGAACACTGAAGCTTTCTTT
cdr3_aa: CASSRTVTNTEAFF

d_call: NA
v_call: TRBV18
j_call: TRBJ1-2
clone_size: NA
cdr3_nt: TGTGCCAGCTCACCACAGTCCCCAGGCTCTAACTATGGCTACACCTTC
cdr3_aa: CASSPQSPGSNYGYTF

d_call: TRBD2
v_call: TRBV27
j_call: TRBJ2-7
clone_size: NA
cdr3_nt: TGTGCCAGCAGCTCCCTTAGCTCGCGGGGGGCCTCCTACGAGCAGTACTTC
cdr3_aa: CASSSLSSRGASYEQYF

d_call: TRBD1
v_call: TRBV10-3
j_call: TRBJ1-5
clone_size: NA
cdr3_nt: TGTGCCATCAGTGAGCCCCAGGGGGAGGGCAATCAGCCCCAGCATTTT
cdr3_aa: CAISEPQGEGNQPQHF

d_call: NA
v_call: TRBV9
j_call: TRBJ2-7
clone_size: once
cdr3_nt: TGTGCCAGCAGCGTAGGGCAGGGTGGCTACGAGCAGTACTTC
cdr3_aa: CASSVGQGGYEQYF

d_call: NA
v_call: TRBV5-1
j_call: TRBJ2-7
clone_size: NA
cdr3_nt: TGCGCCAGCAGCTTGGCCACGGGGTCAGCCTACGAGCAGTACTTC
cdr3_aa: CASSLATGSAYEQYF

d_call: NA
v_call: TRBV19
j_call: TRBJ2-1
clone_size: NA
cdr3_nt: TGTGCCAGTAACCCCAGGGACTACAATGAGCAGTTCTTC
cdr3_aa: CASNPRDYNEQFF

d_call: TRBD1
v_call: TRBV30
j_call: TRBJ1-5
clone_size: NA
cdr3_nt: TGTGCCTGGGGCCCCGTAGGGACAGGAGTAAATCAGCCCCAGCATTTT
cdr3_aa: CAWGPVGTGVNQPQHF

d_call: NA
v_call: TRBV29-1
j_call: TRBJ1-1
clone_size: NA
cdr3_nt: TGCAGCGGGGGCAGTTCGGGTACTGAAGCTTTCTTT
cdr3_aa: CSGGSSGTEAFF

d_call: TRBD1
v_call: TRBV7-8
j_call: TRBJ2-7
clone_size: NA
cdr3_nt: TGTGCCAGCAGCTTAGCGACAGGGAGCGAGCAGTACTTC
cdr3_aa: CASSLATGSEQYF

d_call: NA
v_call: TRBV11-2
j_call: TRBJ2-3
clone_size: NA
cdr3_nt: TGTGCCAGCAGCCCAGCGGACGTAAGTCCGCAGTATTTT
cdr3_aa: CASSPADVSPQYF

d_call: TRBD2
v_call: TRBV5-4
j_call: TRBJ2-3
clone_size: NA
cdr3_nt: TGTGCCAGCAGCTTAAATAGCGGGGTGAATGCAGATACGCAGTATTTT
cdr3_aa: CASSLNSGVNADTQYF

d_call: TRBD1
v_call: TRBV6-5
j_call: TRBJ1-5
clone_size: NA
cdr3_nt: TGTGTTTCCGGGACAGGGGGGAATCAGCCCCAGCATTTT
cdr3_aa: CVSGTGGNQPQHF

d_call: TRBD1
v_call: TRBV18
j_call: TRBJ1-1
clone_size: NA
cdr3_nt: TGTGCCAGCTCGCCCGGGACAGGGGGCCTTTTGGCTGAAGCTTTCTTT
cdr3_aa: CASSPGTGGLLAEAFF

d_call: NA
v_call: TRBV6-5
j_call: TRBJ1-1
clone_size: NA
cdr3_nt: TGTGCCAGCAGGCCAACAGGGATGGACACTGAAGCTTTCTTT
cdr3_aa: CASRPTGMDTEAFF

d_call: TRBD2
v_call: TRBV2
j_call: TRBJ2-3
clone_size: NA
cdr3_nt: TGTGCCAGCAGTTCGCGGGAGACTAGCGAATACACAGATACGCAGTATTTT
cdr3_aa: CASSSRETSEYTDTQYF

d_call: NA
v_call: TRBV19
j_call: TRBJ2-5
clone_size: NA
cdr3_nt: TGTGCCAGTAAGGGGTTTTACCAAGAGACCCAGTACTTC
cdr3_aa: CASKGFYQETQYF

d_call: NA
v_call: TRBV5-5
j_call: TRBJ1-1
clone_size: NA
cdr3_nt: TGTGCCAGCAGCTTGGCCGTGGCGAACACTGAAGCTTTCTTT
cdr3_aa: CASSLAVANTEAFF

d_call: TRBD1
v_call: TRBV2
j_call: TRBJ2-3
clone_size: NA
cdr3_nt: TGTGCCAGCAGTGAACTGCTCGGCCAGGGGGGCACAGATACGCAGTATTTT
cdr3_aa: CASSELLGQGGTDTQYF

d_call: NA
v_call: TRBV19
j_call: TRBJ2-7
clone_size: NA
cdr3_nt: TGTGCCAGTAGTCCTCGTGAGGACGAGCAGTACTTC
cdr3_aa: CASSPREDEQYF

d_call: NA
v_call: TRBV6-1
j_call: TRBJ1-4
clone_size: NA
cdr3_nt: TGTGCCAGCAGTGATCCAGCAACTAATGAAAAACTGTTTTTT
cdr3_aa: CASSDPATNEKLFF